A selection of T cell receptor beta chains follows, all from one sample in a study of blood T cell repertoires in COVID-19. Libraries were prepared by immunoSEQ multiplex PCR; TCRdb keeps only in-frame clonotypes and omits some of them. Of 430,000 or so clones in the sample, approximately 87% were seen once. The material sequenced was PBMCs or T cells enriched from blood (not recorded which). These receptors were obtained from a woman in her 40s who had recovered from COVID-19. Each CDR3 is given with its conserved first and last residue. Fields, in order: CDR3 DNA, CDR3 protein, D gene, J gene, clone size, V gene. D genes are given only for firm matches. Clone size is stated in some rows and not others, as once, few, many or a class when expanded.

CDR3nt: TGTGCCAGCAGCGTCCGGACAGGGTTGGGCTACACCTTC
CDR3aa: CASSVRTGLGYTF
d_gene: TRBD1
j_gene: TRBJ1-2
abundance: NA
v_gene: TRBV9

CDR3nt: TGTGCCACCAGCAGGGCGACAGGAAAAGAGACCCAGTACTTC
CDR3aa: CATSRATGKETQYF
d_gene: NA
j_gene: TRBJ2-5
abundance: NA
v_gene: TRBV15

CDR3nt: TGTGCCAGCAGTTACGAGGGGGCTGGGGCCAACGTCCTGACTTTC
CDR3aa: CASSYEGAGANVLTF
d_gene: NA
j_gene: TRBJ2-6
abundance: NA
v_gene: TRBV6-5

CDR3nt: TGTGCCAGCAGTAGGGGCGGGGTAAACACTGAAGCTTTCTTT
CDR3aa: CASSRGGVNTEAFF
d_gene: NA
j_gene: TRBJ1-1
abundance: NA
v_gene: TRBV28

CDR3nt: TGTGCCAGCAGCTTCAAGCGGGGGGACCAAGAGACCCAGTACTTC
CDR3aa: CASSFKRGDQETQYF
d_gene: TRBD2
j_gene: TRBJ2-5
abundance: once
v_gene: TRBV5-5

CDR3nt: TGTGCCACCAGTGAAACCGGGACAGGGGGCGAGCAGTACTTC
CDR3aa: CATSETGTGGEQYF
d_gene: TRBD1
j_gene: TRBJ2-7
abundance: NA
v_gene: TRBV24-1

CDR3nt: TGTGCCTGGAGTGTTGGGCAGACGAATCAGCCCCAGCATTTT
CDR3aa: CAWSVGQTNQPQHF
d_gene: NA
j_gene: TRBJ1-5
abundance: few
v_gene: TRBV30

CDR3nt: TGTGCCAGTAGGCCGACAGATATAGTCGCTGAAGCTTTCTTT
CDR3aa: CASRPTDIVAEAFF
d_gene: NA
j_gene: TRBJ1-1
abundance: NA
v_gene: TRBV19

CDR3nt: TGTGCCAGCAGCGTAGTTTCGACAGATACGCAGTATTTT
CDR3aa: CASSVVSTDTQYF
d_gene: NA
j_gene: TRBJ2-3
abundance: NA
v_gene: TRBV9

CDR3nt: TGTGCCAGTAGTATAGAGGGGGGAACCTGGGATCAGCCCCAGCATTTT
CDR3aa: CASSIEGGTWDQPQHF
d_gene: NA
j_gene: TRBJ1-5
abundance: NA
v_gene: TRBV19

CDR3nt: TGTGCCAGCAGTTCTTTAGCGGGAGGGGTGGGAGAGACCCAGTACTTC
CDR3aa: CASSSLAGGVGETQYF
d_gene: TRBD2
j_gene: TRBJ2-5
abundance: NA
v_gene: TRBV6-5

CDR3nt: TGCGCCAGCAGCTTAGCGGGACAGGGAACGGATGGCTACACCTTC
CDR3aa: CASSLAGQGTDGYTF
d_gene: TRBD1
j_gene: TRBJ1-2
abundance: NA
v_gene: TRBV5-1

CDR3nt: TGTGCCAGCAGCTTTTTTGGGACAGCGAAAGAGACCCAGTACTTC
CDR3aa: CASSFFGTAKETQYF
d_gene: TRBD1
j_gene: TRBJ2-5
abundance: NA
v_gene: TRBV5-8

CDR3nt: TGTGCCAGCAGCTTGGGTGACACTAGACCCAATCAGCCCCAGCATTTT
CDR3aa: CASSLGDTRPNQPQHF
d_gene: NA
j_gene: TRBJ1-5
abundance: once
v_gene: TRBV5-8

CDR3nt: TGCGCCAGCAGCTCTCAGACTAGCGGCAGGTACAATGAGCAGTTCTTC
CDR3aa: CASSSQTSGRYNEQFF
d_gene: TRBD2
j_gene: TRBJ2-1
abundance: once
v_gene: TRBV5-1

CDR3nt: TGTGCCAGTAGTACGGGGGGAAACTCTGGGGCCAACGTCCTGACTTTC
CDR3aa: CASSTGGNSGANVLTF
d_gene: TRBD2
j_gene: TRBJ2-6
abundance: NA
v_gene: TRBV19

CDR3nt: TGTGCCAGCAGCTTACAGGGCTTTAATGGCTACACCTTC
CDR3aa: CASSLQGFNGYTF
d_gene: NA
j_gene: TRBJ1-2
abundance: once
v_gene: TRBV13

CDR3nt: TGTGCCAGCAGTGAATCGGGGGTTCCAATGAACACTGAAGCTTTCTTT
CDR3aa: CASSESGVPMNTEAFF
d_gene: NA
j_gene: TRBJ1-1
abundance: NA
v_gene: TRBV2

CDR3nt: TGTGCCAGCAGCCACGGGGAGACCCAGTACTTC
CDR3aa: CASSHGETQYF
d_gene: NA
j_gene: TRBJ2-5
abundance: once
v_gene: TRBV14